This T cell receptor beta chain was captured in a study of T-cell reconstitution after alpha-beta-depleted transplantation in children. During its preparation, the TCRbeta library received unique molecular identifiers. TCRdb re-called the PCR reads through MiXCR, storing one row per CDR3 protein. The table records around 500,000 distinct CDR3 sequences, under 15% of them present only once. The CDR3 consists of 11 residues. Trimming left V 6 bases short and J 4 bases short, with 6 bases between. The source is a human donor who donated a stem cell graft to a child with combined immunodeficiency. The chain uses TRBV12-3 or TRBV12-4 and TRBJ1-2; no reliable D call. The sequences come from PBMCs from the stem cell graft donor, collected from the stem cell graft. As DNA, the CDR3 is TGTGCCAGCAGGTTCGGCTATGGCTACACCTTC. Protein: CASRFGYGYTF.